This T cell receptor (beta chain) was identified during a study of monozygotic twins with cystic fibrosis (dated by TCRdb to the early 2020s). In the study overall: Barcoded libraries were prepared with roughly 14 PCR cycles from around 2.8 micrograms of fragmented DNA. The study compared TCR beta repertoires within and between 16 monozygotic twin pairs with cystic fibrosis to assess genetic influence on V and J gene usage. Made up mostly of children and adolescents, the cohort included ten female and six male twin pairs ranging in age from about 2.0 to 36.4 years, with a median of about 8.6 years. On the day blood was drawn, the twins' weight-for-height and FEVPerc (FEV1 disease centile) were ranked against those of the approximately 990 cohort participants. Data for three of the twin pairs had been reported earlier in a different context. The full study reports these points: Simpson clonality was generally low (median around 0.01), which suggests a naive-dominated repertoire, and clonality was higher in the most severely affected patients. V gene usage was most similar to the co-twin for 13 of 16 pairs, and J usage for 8 of 16 pairs, suggesting genetic constraints. No association turned up between shared CDR3 numbers and age, concordance or disease severity, and the cohort was small. Nucleotide-identical clonotype sharing was significantly higher within monozygotic CF twin pairs than between unrelated CF individuals (P = 0.000026, Mann-Whitney).

The twin pairs came from the European Cystic Fibrosis Twin and Sibling Study Cohort, which recruited patients from 150 to 200 CF clinics across 14 European countries. Zygosity and CFTR genotype were confirmed in-house, and zygosity was tested by multiplex PCR of nine short tandem repeat loci. Peripheral blood was sampled from each twin, and clinical parameters were recorded on the day of blood sampling. Phenol/chloroform extraction was used to isolate genomic DNA from peripheral blood cells, and the DNA was then kept in TE buffer at 4 degrees C. Following the manufacturer's instructions, the researchers used the immunoSEQ immune profiling system to amplify TCR beta CDR3 regions via multiplex PCR. An Illumina NextSeq system was used to carry out the sequencing. On the authors' methods: Sequence data were processed on the immunoSEQ Analyzer platform, and clonality was computed as the square root of Simpson's index of productive rearrangements. Similarity in V and J usage was quantified by Jensen-Shannon distance, and CDR3 generation probabilities were calculated with OLGA. Shared CDR3 sequences were searched in the immuneACCESS database (August 2020) and in VDJdb (December 2020). TCRdb mirrors the immuneACCESS table, restricted to in-frame sequences. Some clones are absent from its copies; in checked studies, under half trace to an unresolved V gene, and the reason for the others is unknown. The DNA was the basis for D and trimming; V, J and clone size are from that table. This sample comprises about 9,600 clones, around 93% of them detected only once. The ten largest make up around 5.4% of the sample.

Turning to this clone: Its antigen specificity is not known. One base away there is no much larger clone; base qualities are not given.

Based on the germline V gene, the CDR1 and CDR2 sequences are LGHNA and YSLEER. Deletion took 1 base off V and 7 bases off J, with a span of 13 bases between the germline ends. The CDR3 numbers 14 residues from cysteine through phenylalanine. Here the CDR3 DNA is all that survives: 42 bases in frame from base 1. The sample consisted of blood. The chain is encoded by TRBV4-3 joined to TRBJ1-1, with the D gene not confidently named. This clonotype was obtained from a boy between 2 and 10 years old with cystic fibrosis. The CDR3 protein sequence reads: CASSQGIIQVEAFF. The nucleotide sequence reads as follows: TGCGCCAGCAGCCAAGGAATCATACAAGTTGAAGCTTTCTTT.